The subject of this entry is one TCR beta chain. The clone's antigen remains unknown. The sample holds no much larger clone one base away, and base qualities are not on file. The library was obtained by the immunoSEQ multiplex PCR assay. The authors' pipeline ran thus. A statistical classification framework was developed to diagnose cytomegalovirus status using the catalog of TCR beta chain sequences. TCRdb re-hosts the immuneACCESS table, in-frame sequences only. Its copies lack some clones; in the studies checked, an unresolved V gene accounts for under half of them, and the cause for the rest is not known. V and J calls and clone size are as listed in that table; D and trimming were resolved from the DNA. This sample holds about 60,000 clones; 90% to 97% were observed only once. Of the sample, around 1% is held by the ten largest clones. The record originates from a study of cytomegalovirus exposure and HLA in healthy donors (dated by TCRdb to the late 2010s). Background on the whole study: According to a later analysis, the 120 validation repertoires were produced on the same platform as the roughly 600 repertoires of the first cohort. The study aimed to test whether signatures of past pathogen exposure could be identified by cataloging public T cell receptors. To predict cytomegalovirus infection status, the study combined high-throughput TCR immunosequencing, statistical association of individual TCRs with disease status, and machine learning. Besides the first cohort of approximately 710 subjects, a separate validation cohort made up of 120 different subjects was used. Summary of the overall study and its limitations: A total of 150 to 200 TCR beta chains were listed by the study as associated with cytomegalovirus. In a later analysis, TCRs clustered in the first cohort were found to also tend to co-occur in the roughly 120 validation repertoires, with about 93% of cluster scores above 0. Cytomegalovirus status was reported to be diagnosed by the classifier with high specificity and sensitivity in both the original and validation cohorts. A few of the identified cytomegalovirus-associated TCR beta chains were confirmed in vitro to be specific for cytomegalovirus antigens. It was suggested by the authors that the approach could potentially be generalized to other disease states and immunological phenotypes. A later analysis lacked HLA typing for the validation cohort, so it scored co-occurrence in that cohort across all 130 or so repertoires. While some public TCRs were present in many individuals, most TCR sequences turned up only very rarely across donors.

Separate from the approximately 700-subject first cohort, the validation cohort of over 90 subjects was the group to which the donors belonged. Measured from the cysteine to the phenylalanine, the CDR3 is 17 residues long. Only the CDR3 DNA stays, 51 bases, in frame from base 1. V is cut by 4 bases and J by 0 bases, and the space between the germline ends is 19 bases. Taken from the germline V gene, the CDR1 and CDR2 loops are LGHNA and YSLEER. This TCR was recovered from a woman aged 18-29 years in good health and CMV-seronegative. The chain links TRBV4-3 with TRBJ2-7; the D gene is perhaps TRBD1, from 5 matching bases. Specimen: PBMCs. The encoded CDR3 is CASSPHVGQGLSYEQYF. The bases are TGCGCCAGCAGCCCTCATGTGGGGCAGGGCCTCTCCTACGAGCAGTACTTC.